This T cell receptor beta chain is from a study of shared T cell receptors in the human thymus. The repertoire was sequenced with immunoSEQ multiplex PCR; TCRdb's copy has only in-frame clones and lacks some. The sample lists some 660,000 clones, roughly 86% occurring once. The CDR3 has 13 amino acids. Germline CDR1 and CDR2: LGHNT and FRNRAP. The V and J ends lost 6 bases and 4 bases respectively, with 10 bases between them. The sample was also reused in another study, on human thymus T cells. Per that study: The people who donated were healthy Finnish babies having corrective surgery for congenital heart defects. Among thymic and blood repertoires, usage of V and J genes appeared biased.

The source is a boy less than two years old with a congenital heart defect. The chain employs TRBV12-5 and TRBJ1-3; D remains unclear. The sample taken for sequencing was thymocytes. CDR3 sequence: CASGTRMGNTIYF. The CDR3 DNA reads TGTGCTAGTGGCACCAGGATGGGAAACACCATATATTTT. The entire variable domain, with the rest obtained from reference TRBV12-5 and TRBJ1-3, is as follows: DARVTQTPRHKVTEMGQEVTMRCQPILGHNTVFWYRQTMMQGLELLAYFRNRAPLDDSGMPKDRFSAEMPDATLATLKIQPSEPRDSAVYFCASGTRMGNTIYFGEGSWLTVV.